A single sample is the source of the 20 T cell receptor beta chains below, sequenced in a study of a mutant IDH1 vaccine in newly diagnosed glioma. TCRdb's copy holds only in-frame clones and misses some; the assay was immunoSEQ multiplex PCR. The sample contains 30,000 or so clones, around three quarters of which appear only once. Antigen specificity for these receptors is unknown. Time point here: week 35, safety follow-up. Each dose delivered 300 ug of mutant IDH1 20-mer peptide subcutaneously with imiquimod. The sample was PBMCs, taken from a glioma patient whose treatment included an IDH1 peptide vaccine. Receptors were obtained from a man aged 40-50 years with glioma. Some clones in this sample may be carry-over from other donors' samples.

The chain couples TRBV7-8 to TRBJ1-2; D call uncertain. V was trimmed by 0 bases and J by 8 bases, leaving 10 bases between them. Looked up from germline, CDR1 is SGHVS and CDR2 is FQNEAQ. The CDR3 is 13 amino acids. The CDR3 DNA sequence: TGTGCCAGCAGCTTAGCTCAGGATCGGGGCTACACCTTC. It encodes CASSLAQDRGYTF.

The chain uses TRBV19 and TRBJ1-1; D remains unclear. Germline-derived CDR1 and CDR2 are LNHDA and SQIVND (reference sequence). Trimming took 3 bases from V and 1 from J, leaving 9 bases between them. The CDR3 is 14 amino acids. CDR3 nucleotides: TGTGCCAGTAGTATCCGAGGCAAGAACACTGAAGCTTTCTTT. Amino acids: CASSIRGKNTEAFF.

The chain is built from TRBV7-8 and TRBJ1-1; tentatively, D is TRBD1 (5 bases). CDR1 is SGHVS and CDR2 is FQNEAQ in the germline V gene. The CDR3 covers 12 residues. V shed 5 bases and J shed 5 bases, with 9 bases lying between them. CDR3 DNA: TGTGCCAGCAGCCCGAGGGGAACTGAAGCTTTCTTT. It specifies CASSPRGTEAFF.

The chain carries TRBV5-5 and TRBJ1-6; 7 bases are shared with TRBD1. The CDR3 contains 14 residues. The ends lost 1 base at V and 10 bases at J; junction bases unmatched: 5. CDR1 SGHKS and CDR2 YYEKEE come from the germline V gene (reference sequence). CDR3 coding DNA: TGTGCCAGCAGCTTGAACAGGGGTGACTCACCCCTCCACTTT. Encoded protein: CASSLNRGDSPLHF.

The CDR3 region is CASSVGYSDAGTGELFF. For the CDR3, the DNA is TGTGCCAGCAGCGTAGGGTACAGCGATGCGGGCACCGGGGAGCTGTTTTTT. The rearrangement uses TRBV9 and TRBJ2-2; tentatively, D is TRBD2 (5 bases). The CDR3 runs to 17 residues. The ends were cut back, 0 bases at V and 4 bases at J, with 16 bases in the middle. Germline V gene lookup returns CDR1 SGDLS and CDR2 YYNGEE.

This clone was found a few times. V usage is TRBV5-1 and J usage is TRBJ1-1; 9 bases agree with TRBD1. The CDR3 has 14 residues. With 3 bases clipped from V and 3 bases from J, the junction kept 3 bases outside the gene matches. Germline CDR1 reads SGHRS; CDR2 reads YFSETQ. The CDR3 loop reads CASSWGQGDTEAFF. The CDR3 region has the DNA TGCGCCAGCAGCTGGGGACAGGGTGACACTGAAGCTTTCTTT. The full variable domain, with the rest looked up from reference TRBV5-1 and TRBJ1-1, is KAGVTQTPRYLIKTRGQQVTLSCSPISGHRSVSWYQQTPGQGLQFLFEYFSETQRNKGNFPGRFSGRQFSNSRSEMNVSTLELGDSALYLCASSWGQGDTEAFFGQGTRLTVV.

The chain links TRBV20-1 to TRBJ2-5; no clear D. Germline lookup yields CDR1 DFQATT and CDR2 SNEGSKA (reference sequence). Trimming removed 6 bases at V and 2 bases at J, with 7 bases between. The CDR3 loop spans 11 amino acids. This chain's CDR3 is CSALTQETQYF. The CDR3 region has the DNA TGCAGTGCCTTAACGCAAGAGACCCAGTACTTC.

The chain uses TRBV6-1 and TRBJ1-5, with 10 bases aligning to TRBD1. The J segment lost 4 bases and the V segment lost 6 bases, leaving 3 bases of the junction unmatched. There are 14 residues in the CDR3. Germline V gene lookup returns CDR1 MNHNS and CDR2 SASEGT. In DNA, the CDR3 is TGTGCCAGCAGGATGGACAGGGGGAATCAGCCCCAGCATTTT. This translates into CASRMDRGNQPQHF.

CDR3: CASSADQTGRVDTQYF. CDR3 bases: TGTGCCAGTAGTGCCGACCAGACAGGGAGGGTAGATACGCAGTATTTT. V is TRBV19 and J is TRBJ2-3, with D perhaps given as TRBD1 or TRBD2 (7 bases each). The V gene lost 5 bases and the J gene lost 5 bases, with 20 bases spanning the gap. The CDR3 covers 16 residues. Germline CDR1 reads LNHDA; CDR2 reads SQIVND (reference sequence).

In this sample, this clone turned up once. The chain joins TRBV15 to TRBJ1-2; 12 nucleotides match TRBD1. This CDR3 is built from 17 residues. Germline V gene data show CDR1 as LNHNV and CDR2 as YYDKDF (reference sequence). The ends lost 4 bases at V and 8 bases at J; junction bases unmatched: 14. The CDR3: CATSKSGDRGRFGGYTF. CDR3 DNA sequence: TGTGCCACCAGCAAGAGTGGGGACAGGGGGCGATTTGGGGGCTACACCTTC.

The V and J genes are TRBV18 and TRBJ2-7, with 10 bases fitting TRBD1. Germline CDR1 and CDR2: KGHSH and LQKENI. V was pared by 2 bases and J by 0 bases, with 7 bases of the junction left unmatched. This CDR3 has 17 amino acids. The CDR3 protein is CASSPIPGQGLSYEQYF. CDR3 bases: TGTGCCAGCTCACCAATACCGGGACAGGGGCTCTCCTACGAGCAGTACTTC.

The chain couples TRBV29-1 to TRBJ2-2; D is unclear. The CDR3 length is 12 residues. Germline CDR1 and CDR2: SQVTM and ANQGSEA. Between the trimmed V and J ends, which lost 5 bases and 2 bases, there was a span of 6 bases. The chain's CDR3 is CSVMANTGELFF. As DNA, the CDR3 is TGCAGCGTTATGGCCAACACCGGGGAGCTGTTTTTT.

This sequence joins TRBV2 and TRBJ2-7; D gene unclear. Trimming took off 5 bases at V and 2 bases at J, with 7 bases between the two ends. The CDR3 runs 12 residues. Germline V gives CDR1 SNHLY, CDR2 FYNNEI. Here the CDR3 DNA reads TGTGCCAGCAGTCGAGGCCCCTACGAGCAGTACTTC. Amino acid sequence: CASSRGPYEQYF.

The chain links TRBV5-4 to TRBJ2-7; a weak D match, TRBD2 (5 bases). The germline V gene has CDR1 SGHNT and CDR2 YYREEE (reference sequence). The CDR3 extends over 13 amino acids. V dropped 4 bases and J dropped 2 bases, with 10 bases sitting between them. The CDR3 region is CASSPRDTYEQYF. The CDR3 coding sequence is TGTGCCAGCAGCCCCCGGGATACCTACGAGCAGTACTTC. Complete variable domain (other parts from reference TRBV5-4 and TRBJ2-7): ETGVTQSPTHLIKTRGQQVTLRCSSQSGHNTVSWYQQALGQGPQFIFQYYREEENGRGNFPPRFSGLQFPNYSSELNVNALELDDSALYLCASSPRDTYEQYFGPGTRLTVT.

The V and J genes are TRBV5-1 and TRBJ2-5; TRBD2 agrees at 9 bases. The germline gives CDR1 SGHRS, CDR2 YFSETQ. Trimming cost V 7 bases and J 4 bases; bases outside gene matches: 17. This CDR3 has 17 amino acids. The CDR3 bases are TGCGCCAGCGCCGTTGGAATACGCGGGGGGGAGAGAGAGACCCAGTACTTC. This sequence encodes CASAVGIRGGERETQYF.

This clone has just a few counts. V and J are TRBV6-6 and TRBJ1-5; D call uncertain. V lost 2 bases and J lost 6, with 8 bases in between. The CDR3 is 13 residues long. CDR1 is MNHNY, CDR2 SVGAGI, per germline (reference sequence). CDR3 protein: CASSYPGSQPQHF. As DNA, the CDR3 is TGTGCCAGCAGTTACCCAGGCAGTCAGCCCCAGCATTTT.

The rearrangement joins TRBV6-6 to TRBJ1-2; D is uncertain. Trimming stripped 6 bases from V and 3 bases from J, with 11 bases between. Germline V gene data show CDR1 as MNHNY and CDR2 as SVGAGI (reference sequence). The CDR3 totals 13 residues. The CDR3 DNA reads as TGTGCCAGCAGATCACTCAAGGACTATGGCTACACCTTC. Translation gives CASRSLKDYGYTF.

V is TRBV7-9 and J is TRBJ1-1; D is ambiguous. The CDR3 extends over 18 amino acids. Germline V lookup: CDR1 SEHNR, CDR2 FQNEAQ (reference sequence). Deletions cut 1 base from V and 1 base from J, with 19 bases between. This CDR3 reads CASSLGFGWEQTNTEAFF. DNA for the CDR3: TGTGCCAGCAGCTTAGGGTTCGGCTGGGAGCAAACGAACACTGAAGCTTTCTTT.

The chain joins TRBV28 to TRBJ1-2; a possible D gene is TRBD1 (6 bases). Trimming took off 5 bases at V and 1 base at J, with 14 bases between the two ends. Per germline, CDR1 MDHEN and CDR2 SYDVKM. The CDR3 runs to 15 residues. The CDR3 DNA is TGTGCCAGCAGTGGGGGCCCAGGATATAACTATGGCTACACCTTC. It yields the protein CASSGGPGYNYGYTF.

The CDR3 region is CAISAGGGGYEQYF. CDR3 DNA: TGTGCCATCAGTGCTGGTGGGGGGGGTTACGAGCAGTACTTC. J is TRBJ2-7 and V is TRBV10-3; 7 nucleotides match TRBD2. CDR1 and CDR2 (germline): ENHRY, SYGVKD. This CDR3 region has 14 residues. Germline trimming cut 4 bases from V and 4 bases from J; bases unmatched to any gene: 7.